The present entry profiles one TCR beta chain with its context. Germline CDR1 and CDR2: SQVTM and ANQGSEA. The CDR3 sequence is 16 residues long. The V end lost 1 base, the J end lost 4 bases, and 19 bases lay between the germline ends. Only in-frame clones appear in the TCRdb table, and some are missing; sequencing was by immunoSEQ multiplex PCR. The data contain about 350,000 clones, around nine tenths of them seen just once; the ten biggest clones take up approximately 4.5%. These data belong to a study of Ad26.COV2.S vaccination and SARS-CoV-2 variants. Study-wide context: Administration of Ad26.COV2.S was intramuscular, either once or twice 56 days apart.

Treatment of the sample: around 19 received Ad26.COV2.S at low or high dose, single or two shots; about 5 received placebo; per-sample allocation not given. Day 63 after the first vaccine or placebo injection was the time point for sampling. This sequence joins TRBV29-1 and TRBJ1-2; TRBD1 might be the D (6 bases). Here the sequenced sample was peripheral blood, taken in a trial of Ad26.COV2.S vaccine versus placebo. This TCR came from a person aged 18-65 years who received the Ad26.COV2.S COVID-19 vaccine or a placebo. CDR3: CSVEGSPFRGGYGYTF. CDR3 sequence (DNA): TGCAGCGTTGAAGGGTCCCCTTTCAGGGGTGGCTATGGCTACACCTTC.